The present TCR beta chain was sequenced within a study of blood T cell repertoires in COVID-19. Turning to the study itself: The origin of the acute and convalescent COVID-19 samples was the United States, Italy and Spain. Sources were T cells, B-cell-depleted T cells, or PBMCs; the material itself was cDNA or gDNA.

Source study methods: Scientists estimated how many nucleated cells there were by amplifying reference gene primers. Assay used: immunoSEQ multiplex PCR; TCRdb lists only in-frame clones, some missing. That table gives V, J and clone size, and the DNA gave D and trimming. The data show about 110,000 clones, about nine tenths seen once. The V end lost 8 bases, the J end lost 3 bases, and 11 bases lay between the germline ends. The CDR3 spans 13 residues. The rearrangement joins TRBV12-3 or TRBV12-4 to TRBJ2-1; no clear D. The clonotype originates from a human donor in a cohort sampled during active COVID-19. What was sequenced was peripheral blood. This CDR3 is CASSSKLYNEQFF. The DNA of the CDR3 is TGTGCCAGCTCGAGCAAGCTCTACAATGAGCAGTTCTTC.